This T cell receptor (beta chain) was sequenced during a study of blood T cell repertoires in COVID-19. CDR1 is LNHDA and CDR2 is SQIVND in the germline V gene (reference sequence). The ends lost 6 bases at V and 4 bases at J; junction bases unmatched: 11. This CDR3 comprises 15 residues. Sequencing was performed with immunoSEQ multiplex PCR; in TCRdb, only in-frame clones are kept and a portion is missing. The sample has more than 95,000 clones; almost 80% are singletons. This TCR was sampled from a human donor in a cohort sampled during active COVID-19. Sequences were obtained from peripheral blood. The gene calls are TRBV19 and TRBJ1-2; 7 positions agree with TRBD1. CDR3 loop: CASSYDRELLYGYTF. The CDR3 region has the DNA TGTGCCAGTAGCTACGACAGGGAATTACTCTATGGCTACACCTTC.